The clone carrying this T cell receptor beta chain appeared a few times. Its antigen is not known. The data originate from a study of T-cell reconstitution after alpha-beta-depleted transplantation in children. Study-wide points: Diversity and T-cell counts at one year after transplant derived mostly from new T cells.

As it was prepared, the TCRbeta library received unique molecular identifiers. TCRdb redid the calling of the PCR reads with MiXCR, one entry per CDR3 protein. The sample yields about 240,000 distinct CDR3 sequences, 20% to 30% seen once. CDR1 is MGHDK and CDR2 is SYGVNS in the germline V gene. This CDR3 region has 16 residues. Trimming pared 3 bases from V and 7 bases from J, leaving 19 bases between. The chain recombines TRBV25-1 with TRBJ2-1; D remains ambiguous. The material was PBMCs, obtained before TCRalphabeta/CD19-depleted stem cell transplant. This sequence was found in a girl aged 2-10 years with Fanconi anemia, due to receive a stem cell transplant. The CDR3 DNA sequence: TGTGCCAGCAGTGACCCGAGACTGGTGGAAGAGAATGAGCAGTTCTTC. It translates to CASSDPRLVEENEQFF.